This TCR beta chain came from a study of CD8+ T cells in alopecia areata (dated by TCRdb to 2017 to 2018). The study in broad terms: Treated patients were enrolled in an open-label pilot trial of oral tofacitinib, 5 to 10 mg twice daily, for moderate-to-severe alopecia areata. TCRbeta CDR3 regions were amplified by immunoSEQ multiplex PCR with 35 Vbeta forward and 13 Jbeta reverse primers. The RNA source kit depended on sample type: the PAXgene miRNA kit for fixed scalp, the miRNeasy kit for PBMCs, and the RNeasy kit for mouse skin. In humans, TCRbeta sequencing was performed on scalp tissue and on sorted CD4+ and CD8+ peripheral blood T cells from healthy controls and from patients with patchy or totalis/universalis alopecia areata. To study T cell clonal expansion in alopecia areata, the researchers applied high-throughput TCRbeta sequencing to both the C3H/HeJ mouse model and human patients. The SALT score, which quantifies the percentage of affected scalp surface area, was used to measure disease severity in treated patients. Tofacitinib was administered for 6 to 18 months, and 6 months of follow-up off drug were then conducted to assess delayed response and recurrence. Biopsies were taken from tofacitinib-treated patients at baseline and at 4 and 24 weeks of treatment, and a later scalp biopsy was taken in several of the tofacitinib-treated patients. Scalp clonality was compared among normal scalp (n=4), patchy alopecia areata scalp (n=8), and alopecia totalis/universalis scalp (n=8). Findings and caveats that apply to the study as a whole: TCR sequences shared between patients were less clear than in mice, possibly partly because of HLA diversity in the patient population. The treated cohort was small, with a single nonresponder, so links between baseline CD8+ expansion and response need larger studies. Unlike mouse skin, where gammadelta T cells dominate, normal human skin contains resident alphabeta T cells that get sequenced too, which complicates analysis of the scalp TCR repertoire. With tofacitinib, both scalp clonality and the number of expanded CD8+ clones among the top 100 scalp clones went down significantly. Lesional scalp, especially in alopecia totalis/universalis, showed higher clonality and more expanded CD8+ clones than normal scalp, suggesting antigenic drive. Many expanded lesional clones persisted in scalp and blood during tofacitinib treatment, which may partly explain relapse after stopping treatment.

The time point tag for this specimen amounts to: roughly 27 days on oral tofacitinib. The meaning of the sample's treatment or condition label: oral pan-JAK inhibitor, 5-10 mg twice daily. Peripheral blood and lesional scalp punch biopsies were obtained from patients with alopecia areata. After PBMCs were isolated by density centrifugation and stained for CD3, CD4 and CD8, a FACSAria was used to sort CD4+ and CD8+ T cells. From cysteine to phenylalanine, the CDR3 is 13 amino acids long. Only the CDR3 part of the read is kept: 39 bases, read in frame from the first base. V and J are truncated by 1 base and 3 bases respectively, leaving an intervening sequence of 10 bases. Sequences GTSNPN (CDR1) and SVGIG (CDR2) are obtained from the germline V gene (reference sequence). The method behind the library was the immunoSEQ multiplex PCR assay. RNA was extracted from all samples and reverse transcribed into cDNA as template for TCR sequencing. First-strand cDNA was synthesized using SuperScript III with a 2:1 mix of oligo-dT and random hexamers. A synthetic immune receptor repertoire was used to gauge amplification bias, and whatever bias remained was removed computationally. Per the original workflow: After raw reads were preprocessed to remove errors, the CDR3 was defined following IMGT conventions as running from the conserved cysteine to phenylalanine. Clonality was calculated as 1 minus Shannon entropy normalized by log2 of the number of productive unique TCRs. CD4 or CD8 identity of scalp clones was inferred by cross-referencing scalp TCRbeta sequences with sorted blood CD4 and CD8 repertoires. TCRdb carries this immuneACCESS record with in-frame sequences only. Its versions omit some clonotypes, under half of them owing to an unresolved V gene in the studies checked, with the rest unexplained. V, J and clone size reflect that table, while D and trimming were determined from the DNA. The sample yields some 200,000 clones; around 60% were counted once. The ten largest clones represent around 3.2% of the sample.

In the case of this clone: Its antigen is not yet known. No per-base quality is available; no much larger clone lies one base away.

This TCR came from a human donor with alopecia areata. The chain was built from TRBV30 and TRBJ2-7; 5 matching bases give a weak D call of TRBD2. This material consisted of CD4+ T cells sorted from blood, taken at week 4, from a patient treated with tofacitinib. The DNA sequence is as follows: TGTGCCTGGAGTGCTGGGAGCTACTACGAGCAGTACTTC. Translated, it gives CAWSAGSYYEQYF.